The source of this T cell receptor (beta chain) is a study of memory CD4+ T cells and cytomegalovirus serostatus. Whole-study results and caveats: Each of approximately 73 CMV-associated TCRbeta sequences occurred in one to five individuals. Suggested: most of the CMV-linked TCR signature lies in CD4+ memory cells.

The sort gate was single viable CD3+CD4+CD8-CD45RO+ cells for memory CD4+ T cells. Serum IgG to CMV pp150, pp28, p38 and p52 defined serostatus. With respect to this clone: Its cognate antigen is unknown.

Germline loops: CDR1 SGHAT, CDR2 FQNNGV. Trimming took off 5 bases at V and 8 bases at J, with 15 bases between the two ends. The CDR3 is made up of 14 amino acids. The protocol was immunoSEQ multiplex PCR, while the TCRdb copy is restricted to in-frame clones and leaves out a portion. This repertoire shows under 55,000 clones, about four fifths found once; its top ten account for roughly 1.5%. The TCR was taken from an adult in good health and CMV-seropositive. The chain couples TRBV11-2 to TRBJ1-4; D gene uncertain. The specimen was memory CD4+ T cells from blood. This chain's CDR3 is CASSLAVQSEKLFF. CDR3 nucleotide sequence: TGTGCCAGCAGCCTAGCGGTACAGAGCGAAAAACTGTTTTTT.